What follows describes a single T cell receptor beta chain. Here immunoSEQ multiplex PCR was the method, and the copy in TCRdb shows in-frame clones only, minus some. The sample records 350,000 to 400,000 clones, 89% being singletons. CDR3 length: 15 amino acids. V shed 4 bases, J shed 3 bases, and the junction held 9 bases outside the gene matches. Germline V gene data show CDR1 as GTSNPN and CDR2 as SVGIG (reference sequence). The record originates from a study of blood T cell repertoires in COVID-19. This clonotype was obtained from a woman younger than 45 with COVID-19, enrolled during active disease. The sample was peripheral blood. This sequence joins TRBV30 and TRBJ2-1; 7 bases are a match to TRBD1. CDR3 bases: TGTGCCTGGAAGGGGGCAGGACGGCTCTACAATGAGCAGTTCTTC. Residues: CAWKGAGRLYNEQFF.